This T cell receptor beta chain is from a study of blood T cell repertoires in COVID-19. J lost 0 bases, V lost 5 bases, and 3 bases had no gene match. The germline gives CDR1 KGHSH, CDR2 LQKENI. The CDR3 totals 14 residues. In the original analysis: Estimated nucleated cell counts came from reference gene primer amplification. The assay was immunoSEQ multiplex PCR, and TCRdb's table has in-frame clones only and misses some. V and J calls and clone size follow that table, whereas D and trimming were derived from the DNA. The sample lists some 300,000 clones, 86% occurring once. The origin of this receptor is a woman in her 70s with COVID-19, enrolled during active disease. The sample consisted of peripheral blood. The V call is TRBV18, the J call TRBJ1-1, with TRBD1 matching 7 bases. Written as DNA, the CDR3 is TGTGCCAGCTCAGGGGACAGCATGAACACTGAAGCTTTCTTT. Translating it yields CASSGDSMNTEAFF.